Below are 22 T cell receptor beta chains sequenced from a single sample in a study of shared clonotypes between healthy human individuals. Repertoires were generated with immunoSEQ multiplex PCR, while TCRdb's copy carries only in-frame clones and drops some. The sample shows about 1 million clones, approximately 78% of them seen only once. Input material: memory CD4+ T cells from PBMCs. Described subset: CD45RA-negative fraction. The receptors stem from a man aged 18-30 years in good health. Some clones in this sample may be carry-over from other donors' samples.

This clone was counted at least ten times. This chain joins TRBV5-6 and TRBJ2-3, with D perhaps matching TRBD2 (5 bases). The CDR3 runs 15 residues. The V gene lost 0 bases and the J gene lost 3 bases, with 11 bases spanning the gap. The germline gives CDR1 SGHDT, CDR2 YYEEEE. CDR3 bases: TGTGCCAGCAGCTTGGTCGGGAAAGGGACAGATACGCAGTATTTT. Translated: CASSLVGKGTDTQYF.

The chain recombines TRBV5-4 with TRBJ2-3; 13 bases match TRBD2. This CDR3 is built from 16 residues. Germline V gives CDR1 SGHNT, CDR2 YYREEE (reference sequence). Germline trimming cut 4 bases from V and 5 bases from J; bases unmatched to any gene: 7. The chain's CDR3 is CASSLLAGGPGDTQYF. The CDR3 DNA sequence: TGTGCCAGCAGCCTACTAGCGGGAGGGCCAGGAGATACGCAGTATTTT. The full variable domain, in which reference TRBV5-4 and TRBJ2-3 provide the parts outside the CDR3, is ETGVTQSPTHLIKTRGQQVTLRCSSQSGHNTVSWYQQALGQGPQFIFQYYREEENGRGNFPPRFSGLQFPNYSSELNVNALELDDSALYLCASSLLAGGPGDTQYFGPGTRLTVL.

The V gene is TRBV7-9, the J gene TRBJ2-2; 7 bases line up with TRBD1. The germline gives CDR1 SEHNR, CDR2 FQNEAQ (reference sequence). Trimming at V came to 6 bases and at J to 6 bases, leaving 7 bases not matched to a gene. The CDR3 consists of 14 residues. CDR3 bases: TGTGCCAGCAGTACAGGGGTGTACGCCGGGGAGCTGTTTTTT. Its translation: CASSTGVYAGELFF.

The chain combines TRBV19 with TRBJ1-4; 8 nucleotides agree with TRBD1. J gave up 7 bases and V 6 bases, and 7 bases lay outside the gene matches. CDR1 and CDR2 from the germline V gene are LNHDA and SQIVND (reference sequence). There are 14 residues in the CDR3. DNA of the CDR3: TGTGCCAGTAGAGCAGGGACAGGCGGTGAAAAACTGTTTTTT. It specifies CASRAGTGGEKLFF.

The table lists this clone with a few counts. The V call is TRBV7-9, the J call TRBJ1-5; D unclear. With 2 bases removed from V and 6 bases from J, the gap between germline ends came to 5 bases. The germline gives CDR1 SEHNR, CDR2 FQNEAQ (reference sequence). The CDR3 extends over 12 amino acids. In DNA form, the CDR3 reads TGTGCCAGCAGCTTACCAAGTCAGCCCCAGCATTTT. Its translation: CASSLPSQPQHF.

CDR3: CASSRQGQGNTGELFF. The CDR3 bases are TGCGCCAGCTCCCGCCAGGGACAGGGGAACACCGGGGAGCTGTTTTTT. The chain links TRBV5-1 to TRBJ2-2; 9 bases are shared with TRBD1. Germline V gives CDR1 SGHRS, CDR2 YFSETQ. The V gene end was trimmed by 7 bases and the J gene end by 1 base; junction bases not matched to a gene: 8. This CDR3 contains 16 residues. Combining the CDR3 with reference TRBV5-1 and TRBJ2-2 gives the whole variable domain KAGVTQTPRYLIKTRGQQVTLSCSPISGHRSVSWYQQTPGQGLQFLFEYFSETQRNKGNFPGRFSGRQFSNSRSEMNVSTLELGDSALYLCASSRQGQGNTGELFFGEGSRLTVL.

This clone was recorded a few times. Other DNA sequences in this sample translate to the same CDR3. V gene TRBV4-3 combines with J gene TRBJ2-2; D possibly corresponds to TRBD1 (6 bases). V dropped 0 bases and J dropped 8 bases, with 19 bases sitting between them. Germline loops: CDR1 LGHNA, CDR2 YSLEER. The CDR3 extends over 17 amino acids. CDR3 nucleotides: TGCGCCAGCAGCCAAGATTCATGGGCAGGGGTCGCAGGGGAGCTGTTTTTT. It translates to CASSQDSWAGVAGELFF.

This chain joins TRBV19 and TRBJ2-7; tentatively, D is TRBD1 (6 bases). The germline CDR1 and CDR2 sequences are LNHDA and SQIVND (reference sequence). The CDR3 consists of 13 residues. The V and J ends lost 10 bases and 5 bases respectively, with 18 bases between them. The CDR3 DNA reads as TGTGCCACCCGAGCCGGACAGATTCACGAGCAGTACTTC. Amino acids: CATRAGQIHEQYF.

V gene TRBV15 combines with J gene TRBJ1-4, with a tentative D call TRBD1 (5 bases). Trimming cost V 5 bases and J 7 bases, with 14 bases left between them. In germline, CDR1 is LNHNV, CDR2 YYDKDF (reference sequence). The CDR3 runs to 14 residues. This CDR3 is CATSRPERGEKLFF. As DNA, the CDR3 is TGTGCCACCAGCCGTCCCGAAAGGGGTGAAAAACTGTTTTTT. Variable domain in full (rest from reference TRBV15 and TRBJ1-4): DAMVIQNPRYQVTQFGKPVTLSCSQTLNHNVMYWYQQKSSQAPKLLFHYYDKDFNNEADTPDNFQSRRPNTSFCFLDIRSPGLGDTAMYLCATSRPERGEKLFFGSGTQLSVL.

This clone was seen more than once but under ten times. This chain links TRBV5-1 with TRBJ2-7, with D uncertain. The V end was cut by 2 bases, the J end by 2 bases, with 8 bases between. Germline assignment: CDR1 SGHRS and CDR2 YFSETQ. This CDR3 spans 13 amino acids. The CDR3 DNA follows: TGCGCCAGCAGCTTAGGGCACCCCTACGAGCAGTACTTC. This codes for CASSLGHPYEQYF.

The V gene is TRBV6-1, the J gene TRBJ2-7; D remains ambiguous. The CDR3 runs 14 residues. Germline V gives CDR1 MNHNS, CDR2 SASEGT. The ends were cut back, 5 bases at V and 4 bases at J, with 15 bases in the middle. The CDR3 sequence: CASSSVLGAYEQYF. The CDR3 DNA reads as TGTGCCAGCAGTTCGGTTCTAGGCGCGTACGAGCAGTACTTC.

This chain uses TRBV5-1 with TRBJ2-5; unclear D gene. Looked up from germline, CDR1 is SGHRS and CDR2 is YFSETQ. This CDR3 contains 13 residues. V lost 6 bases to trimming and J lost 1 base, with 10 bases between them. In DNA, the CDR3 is TGCGCCAGCAAACCCGTGGGCCAAGAGACCCAGTACTTC. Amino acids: CASKPVGQETQYF. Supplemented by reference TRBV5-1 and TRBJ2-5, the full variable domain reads KAGVTQTPRYLIKTRGQQVTLSCSPISGHRSVSWYQQTPGQGLQFLFEYFSETQRNKGNFPGRFSGRQFSNSRSEMNVSTLELGDSALYLCASKPVGQETQYFGPGTRLLVL.

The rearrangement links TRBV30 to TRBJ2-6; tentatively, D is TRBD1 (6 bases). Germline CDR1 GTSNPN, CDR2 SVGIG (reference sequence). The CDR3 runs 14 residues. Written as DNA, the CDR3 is TGTGTCCTAAAGGACAGCTCTGGGGCCAACGTCCTGACTTTC. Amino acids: CVLKDSSGANVLTF.

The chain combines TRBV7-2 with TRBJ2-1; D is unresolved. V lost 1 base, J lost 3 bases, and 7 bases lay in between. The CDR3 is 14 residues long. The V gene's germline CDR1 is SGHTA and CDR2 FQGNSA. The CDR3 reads CASSLGASYNEQFF. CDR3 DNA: TGTGCCAGCAGCTTAGGAGCAAGCTACAATGAGCAGTTCTTC.

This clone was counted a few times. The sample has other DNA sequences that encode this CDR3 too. CDR3 nucleotide sequence: TGTGCCAGCAGCCCTGACGCCACTGAAGCTTTCTTT. This gives the protein CASSPDATEAFF. The chain employs TRBV7-2 and TRBJ1-1; D call uncertain. The CDR3 runs to 12 residues. Per germline, CDR1 SGHTA and CDR2 FQGNSA. V was cut by 5 bases and J by 4 bases, with 8 bases left in between.

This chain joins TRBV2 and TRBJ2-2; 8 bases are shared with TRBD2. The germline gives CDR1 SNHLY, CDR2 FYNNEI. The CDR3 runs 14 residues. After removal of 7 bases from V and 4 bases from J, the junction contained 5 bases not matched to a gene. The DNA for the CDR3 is TGTGCCAGCACTGAGCGGGAGAGCACCGGGGAGCTGTTTTTT. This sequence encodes CASTERESTGELFF.

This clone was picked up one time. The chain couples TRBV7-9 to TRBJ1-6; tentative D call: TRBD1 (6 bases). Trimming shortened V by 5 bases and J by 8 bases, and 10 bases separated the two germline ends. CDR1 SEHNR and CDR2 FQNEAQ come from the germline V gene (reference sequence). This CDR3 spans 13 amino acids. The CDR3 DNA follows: TGTGCCAGCAGCAGGGGGTTCGATTCACCCCTCCACTTT. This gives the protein CASSRGFDSPLHF.

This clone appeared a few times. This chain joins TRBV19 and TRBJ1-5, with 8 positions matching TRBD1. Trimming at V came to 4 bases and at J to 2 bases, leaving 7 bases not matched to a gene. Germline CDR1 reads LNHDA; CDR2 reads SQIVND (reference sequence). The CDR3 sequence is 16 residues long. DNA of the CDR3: TGTGCCAGTAGTACCGCCGGGACAGGCCGCAATCAGCCCCAGCATTTT. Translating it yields CASSTAGTGRNQPQHF.

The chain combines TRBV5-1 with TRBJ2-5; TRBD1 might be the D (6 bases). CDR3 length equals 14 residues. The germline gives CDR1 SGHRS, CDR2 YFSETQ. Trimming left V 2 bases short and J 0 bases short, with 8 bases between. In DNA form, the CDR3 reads TGCGCCAGCAGCTTCTCAGGGGACCAAGAGACCCAGTACTTC. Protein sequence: CASSFSGDQETQYF.

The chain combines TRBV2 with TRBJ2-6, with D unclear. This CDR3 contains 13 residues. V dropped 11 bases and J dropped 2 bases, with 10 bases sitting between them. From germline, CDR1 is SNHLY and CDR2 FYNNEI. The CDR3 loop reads CAEAPPGANVLTF. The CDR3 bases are TGTGCCGAGGCACCACCTGGGGCCAACGTCCTGACTTTC.

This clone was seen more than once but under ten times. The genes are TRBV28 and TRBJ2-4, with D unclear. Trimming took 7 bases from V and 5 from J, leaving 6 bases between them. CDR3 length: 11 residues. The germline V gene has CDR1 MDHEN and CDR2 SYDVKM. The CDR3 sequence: CASTTQNIQYF. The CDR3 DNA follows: TGTGCCAGCACCACCCAAAACATTCAGTACTTC.

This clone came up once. CDR3 sequence: CASSDSRNTDTQYF. The CDR3, as DNA: TGTGCCAGCAGCGACTCTCGGAACACAGATACGCAGTATTTT. This rearrangement joins TRBV7-2 to TRBJ2-3, with D unresolved. Trimming shortened V by 5 bases and J by 2 bases, and 11 bases separated the two germline ends. The CDR3 extends over 14 amino acids. Germline CDR1 reads SGHTA; CDR2 reads FQGNSA.